This T cell receptor (beta chain) was sequenced during a study of PD-L1 blockade in urothelial cancer. On the study more broadly: Patients arrived having already received 0 to 3 prior chemotherapy regimens.

Profiled with immunoSEQ multiplex PCR; TCRdb holds only in-frame clones, not every one. The repertoire consists of around 60,000 clones, with 80% to 85% occurring once and the leading ten covering 3.2%. The germline V gene has CDR1 MDHEN and CDR2 SYDVKM. The CDR3 is made up of 16 amino acids. V dropped 6 bases and J dropped 3 bases, with 20 bases sitting between them. Time point here: pretreatment peripheral blood. This TCR came from a man aged 65 to 85 with urothelial cancer. The material was PBMCs, obtained around atezolizumab (anti-PD-L1) treatment. The rearrangement joins TRBV28 to TRBJ1-2; D not certain. In nucleotides, the CDR3 is TGTGCCAGCAGCCTAATGGGCAGCCAATTTCACTATGGCTACACCTTC. It yields the protein CASSLMGSQFHYGYTF.